The TCR beta chain under discussion was sequenced for a study of blood T cell repertoires in COVID-19 (dated by TCRdb to the early 2020s). The study in broad terms: Samples covering the acute and convalescent phases of COVID-19 were provided by collaborators in the United States, Italy and Spain. The sample metadata nearly always contained a de-identified subject ID, COVID-19 status, age in years and sex. The repertoires were released in a freely available public database intended as a resource for research on the immune response to SARS-CoV-2. Where HLA class I and class II types were available, the types were taken from metadata supplied by the sample provider, not from assay-based typing. The dataset comprised deeply sampled blood TCRbeta repertoires from subjects exposed to, actively infected with, or recovered from COVID-19. The prospective study material was composed of cDNA or gDNA derived from T cells, B-cell-depleted T cells, or PBMCs. Samples were obtained from the ongoing ImmuneRACE study (first 160 participants) and from 1,254 subjects provided by 6 global collaborators.

The collaborating institutions used their own protocols to collect whole blood in K2EDTA tubes. For TCRbeta analysis, collaborators shipped samples in one of three forms: frozen whole blood, isolated PBMCs, or DNA extracted from either of those sample types. Comments on this clone: Its antigen is unknown. Per-base qualities were not stored, and no clone one base away is much larger.

Broad study findings and their caveats: How much clinical and demographic metadata was included differed by source and by participant, and the metadata was provided uncurated.

TCRbeta CDR3 regions were amplified from genomic DNA by means of the immunoSEQ Assay, a bias-controlled multiplex PCR. Turning to the authors' computational methods: The number of nucleated cells in each sample was estimated by amplification of reference gene primers within the assay. Sequence reads were collapsed and filtered to measure the absolute abundance of every unique TCRbeta CDR3 rearrangement. For each sample, productive Simpson clonality was calculated as the square root of Simpson's diversity index across productive rearrangements. TCRdb mirrors the immuneACCESS table, restricted to in-frame sequences. Some clones are absent from its copies; in checked studies, under half trace to an unresolved V gene, and the reason for the others is unknown. V and J calls and clone size are copied from that table; D and trimming were computed from the DNA. This sample is represented by 30,000 to 40,000 clones; roughly three quarters of them were singletons. Roughly 16% of the sample is held by the ten biggest clonotypes.

Sample: peripheral blood. This TCR came from a human donor in a cohort sampled during active COVID-19.

The DNA is TGTGCCAGCAGCCCCCGCGGGACCAACTACGAGCAGTACTTC. Translated, this is CASSPRGTNYEQYF. The sequence is built from TRBV7-2 and TRBJ2-7, and the D gene may be TRBD2, 6 bases matching. Including cysteine and phenylalanine, the CDR3 has 14 amino acids. Just CDR3 DNA is preserved here, 42 bases in frame from base 1. V is clipped by 5 bases and J by 3 bases, and the sequence between their germline boundaries is 14 bases long. According to the germline V gene, CDR1 reads SGHTA and CDR2 reads FQGNSA.